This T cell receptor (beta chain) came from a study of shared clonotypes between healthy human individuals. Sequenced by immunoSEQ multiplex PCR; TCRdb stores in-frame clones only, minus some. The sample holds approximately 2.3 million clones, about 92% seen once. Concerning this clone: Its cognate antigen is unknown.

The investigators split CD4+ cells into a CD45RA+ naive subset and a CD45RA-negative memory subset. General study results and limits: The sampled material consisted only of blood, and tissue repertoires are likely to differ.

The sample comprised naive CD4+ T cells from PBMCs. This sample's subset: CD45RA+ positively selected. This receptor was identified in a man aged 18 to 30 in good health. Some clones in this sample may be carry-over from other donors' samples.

In nucleotides, the CDR3 is TGCGCCAGCAGCTTGGGTGGACAGGGGCGTGAAAAACTGTTTTTT. Protein product: CASSLGGQGREKLFF. The rearrangement joins TRBV5-1 to TRBJ1-4, with 9 bases aligning to TRBD1. From germline, CDR1 is SGHRS and CDR2 YFSETQ. This CDR3 has 15 amino acids. Trimming took 0 bases from V and 7 from J; bases not matched to a gene: 4.